The following is a T cell receptor (beta chain) sequence with its context. The source of the sample is a study of cytomegalovirus exposure and HLA in healthy donors. Primers for the PCR totalled 60 Vbeta and 13 Jbeta. TCRdb's table, derived via immunoSEQ multiplex PCR, lists solely in-frame clones and lacks some. The sample lists 120,000 or so clones, over 60% occurring once. The CDR3 loop spans 16 amino acids. Germline V gene data show CDR1 as SQVTM and CDR2 as ANQGSEA. V shed 3 bases, J shed 3 bases, and the junction held 9 bases outside the gene matches. This TCR was sampled from a human donor in good health. The chain carries TRBV29-1 and TRBJ2-3, with 10 positions matching TRBD2. The sequencing sample was made of PBMCs. In nucleotides, the CDR3 is TGCAGCGTTGAGGGACTAGCGCCAGTCCGGACAGATACGCAGTATTTT. Translated, it gives CSVEGLAPVRTDTQYF.